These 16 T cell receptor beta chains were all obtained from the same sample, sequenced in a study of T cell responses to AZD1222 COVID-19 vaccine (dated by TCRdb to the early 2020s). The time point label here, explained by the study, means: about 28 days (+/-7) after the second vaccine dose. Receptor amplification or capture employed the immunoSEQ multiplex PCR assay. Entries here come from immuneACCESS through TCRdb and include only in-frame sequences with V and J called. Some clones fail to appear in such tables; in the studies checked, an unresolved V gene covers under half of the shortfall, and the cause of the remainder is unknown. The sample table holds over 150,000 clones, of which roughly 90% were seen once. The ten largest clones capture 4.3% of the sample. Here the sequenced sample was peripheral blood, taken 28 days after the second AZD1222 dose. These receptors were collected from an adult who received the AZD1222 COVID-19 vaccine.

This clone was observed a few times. CDR3 sequence: CASSRTDTQYF. The CDR3, as DNA: TGTGCCAGCAGCCGCACAGATACGCAGTATTTT. The chain links TRBV7-9 to TRBJ2-3; D uncertain. Trimming left V 5 bases short and J 1 base short, with 1 base between. The CDR3 length is 11 residues. The germline V gene has CDR1 SEHNR and CDR2 FQNEAQ (reference sequence).

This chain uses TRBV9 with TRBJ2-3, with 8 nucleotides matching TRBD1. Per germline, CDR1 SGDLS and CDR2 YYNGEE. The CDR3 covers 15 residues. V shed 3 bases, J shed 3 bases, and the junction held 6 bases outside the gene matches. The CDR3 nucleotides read TGTGCCAGCAGCGCGGGACAGGTCCCGACAGATACGCAGTATTTT. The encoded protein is CASSAGQVPTDTQYF.

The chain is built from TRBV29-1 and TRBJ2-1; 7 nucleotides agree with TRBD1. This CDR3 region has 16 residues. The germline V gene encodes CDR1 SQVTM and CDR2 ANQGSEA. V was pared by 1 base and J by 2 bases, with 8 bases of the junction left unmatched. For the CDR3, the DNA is TGCAGCGTTGAAGTCGGGACAGCCAAGACCTACAATGAGCAGTTCTTC. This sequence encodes CSVEVGTAKTYNEQFF.

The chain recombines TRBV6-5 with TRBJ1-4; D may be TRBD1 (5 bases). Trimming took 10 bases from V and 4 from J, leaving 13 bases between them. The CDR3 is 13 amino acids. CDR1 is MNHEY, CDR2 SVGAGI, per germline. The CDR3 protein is CATKGTVNEKLFF. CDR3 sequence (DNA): TGTGCCACCAAAGGGACTGTTAATGAAAAACTGTTTTTT.

CDR3 sequence: CASSQESRGMSGQFF. The CDR3 DNA reads TGCGCCAGCAGCCAAGAGTCCAGGGGCATGTCCGGGCAGTTCTTC. The chain couples TRBV4-3 to TRBJ2-1; the D gene is possibly TRBD1 (6 bases). Trimming removed 0 bases from V and 12 bases from J, with 18 bases in between. CDR1 is LGHNA, CDR2 YSLEER, per germline. CDR3 length: 15 residues.

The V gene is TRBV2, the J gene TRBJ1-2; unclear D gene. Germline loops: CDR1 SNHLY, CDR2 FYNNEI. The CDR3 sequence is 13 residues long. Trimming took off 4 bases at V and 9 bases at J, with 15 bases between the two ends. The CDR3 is CASSVGIGSRYTF. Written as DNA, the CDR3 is TGTGCCAGCAGTGTTGGTATCGGCAGCCGCTACACCTTC.

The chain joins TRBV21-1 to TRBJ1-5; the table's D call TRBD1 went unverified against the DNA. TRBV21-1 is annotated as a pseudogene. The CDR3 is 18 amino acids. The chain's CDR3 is CASSKSGSRQGLQQPQHF. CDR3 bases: TGTGCCAGCAGCAAATCCGGCTCCAGACAGGGGTTACAGCAGCCCCAGCATTTT.

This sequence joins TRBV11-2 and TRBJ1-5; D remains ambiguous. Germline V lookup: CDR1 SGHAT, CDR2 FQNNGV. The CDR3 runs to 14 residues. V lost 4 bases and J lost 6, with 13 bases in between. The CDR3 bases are TGTGCCAGCAGCTCCCGCTCTGGGAGTCAGCCCCAGCATTTT. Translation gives CASSSRSGSQPQHF.

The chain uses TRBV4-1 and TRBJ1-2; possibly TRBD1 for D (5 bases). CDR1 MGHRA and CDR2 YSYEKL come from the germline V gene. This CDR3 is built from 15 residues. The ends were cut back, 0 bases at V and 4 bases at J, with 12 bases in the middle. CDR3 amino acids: CASSQDADSFYGYTF. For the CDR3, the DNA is TGCGCCAGCAGCCAAGACGCCGACAGCTTCTATGGCTACACCTTC.

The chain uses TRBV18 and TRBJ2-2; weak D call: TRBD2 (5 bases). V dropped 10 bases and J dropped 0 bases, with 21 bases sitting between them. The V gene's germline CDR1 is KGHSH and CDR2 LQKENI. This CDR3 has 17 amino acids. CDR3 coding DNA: TGTGCCACCCTGGCTGGAGGACGGCAAACGAACACCGGGGAGCTGTTTTTT. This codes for CATLAGGRQTNTGELFF.

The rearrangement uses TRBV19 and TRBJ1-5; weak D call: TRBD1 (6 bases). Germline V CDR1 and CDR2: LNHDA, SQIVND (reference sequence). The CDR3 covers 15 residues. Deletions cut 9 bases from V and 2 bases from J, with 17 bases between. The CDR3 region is CASVRTARGNQPQHF. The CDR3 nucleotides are TGTGCCAGCGTCCGGACAGCGAGGGGCAATCAGCCCCAGCATTTT.

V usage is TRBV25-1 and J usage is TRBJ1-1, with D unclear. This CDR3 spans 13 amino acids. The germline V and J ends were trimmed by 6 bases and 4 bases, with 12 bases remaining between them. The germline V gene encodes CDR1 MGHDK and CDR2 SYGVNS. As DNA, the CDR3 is TGTGCCAGCAGGGTTACAGAGGGCACTGAAGCTTTCTTT. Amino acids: CASRVTEGTEAFF.

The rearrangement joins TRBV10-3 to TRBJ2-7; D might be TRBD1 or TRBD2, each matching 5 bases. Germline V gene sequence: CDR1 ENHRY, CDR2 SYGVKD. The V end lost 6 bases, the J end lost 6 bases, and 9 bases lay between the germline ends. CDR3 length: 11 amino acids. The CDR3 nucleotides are TGTGCCATCAGGACCGGGGCCGAGCAGTACTTC. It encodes CAIRTGAEQYF.

The CDR3 is CASSQTLYRDRAQPQHF. CDR3 nucleotides: TGCGCCAGCAGCCAAACTCTATACCGGGACAGGGCCCAGCCCCAGCATTTT. V gene TRBV4-3 combines with J gene TRBJ1-5; TRBD1 matches 9 bases. Losses at the gene ends were 2 bases for V and 7 bases for J; bases not matched to a gene: 12. This CDR3 region has 17 residues. CDR1 and CDR2 from the germline V gene are LGHNA and YSLEER.

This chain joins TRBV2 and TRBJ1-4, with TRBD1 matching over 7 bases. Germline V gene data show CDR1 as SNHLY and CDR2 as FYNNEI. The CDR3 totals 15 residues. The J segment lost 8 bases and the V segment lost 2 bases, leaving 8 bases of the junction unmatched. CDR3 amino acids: CASSEQTGEGEKLFF. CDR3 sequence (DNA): TGTGCCAGCAGTGAACAAACAGGGGAGGGCGAAAAACTGTTTTTT.

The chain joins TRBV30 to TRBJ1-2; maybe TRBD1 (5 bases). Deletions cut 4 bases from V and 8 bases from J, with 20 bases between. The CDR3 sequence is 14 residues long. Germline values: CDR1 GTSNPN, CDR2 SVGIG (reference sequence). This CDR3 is CAWTGGAPGPGYTF. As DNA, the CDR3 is TGTGCCTGGACGGGAGGGGCCCCTGGCCCCGGCTACACCTTC.